These 3 T cell receptor beta chains came from one sample sequenced in a study of blood T cell repertoires in COVID-19. Profiled with immunoSEQ multiplex PCR; TCRdb holds only in-frame clones, not every one. The sample holds approximately 80,000 clones; around 81% are singletons and the top ten take around 15%. The sequenced sample consisted of peripheral blood. The source is a human donor in a cohort sampled during active COVID-19.

The rearrangement uses TRBV4-1 and TRBJ1-4, with D perhaps matching TRBD1 (6 bases). The CDR3 covers 14 residues. The germline V gene encodes CDR1 MGHRA and CDR2 YSYEKL. Trimming took off 1 base at V and 6 bases at J, with 9 bases between the two ends. CDR3 sequence: CASSQVQGDEKLFF. The CDR3 bases are TGCGCCAGCAGCCAAGTACAGGGCGATGAAAAACTGTTTTTT.

V is TRBV28 and J is TRBJ1-4; D unresolved. V gave up 3 bases and J gave up 8 bases, with 7 bases separating them. CDR1 is MDHEN and CDR2 is SYDVKM in the germline V gene. The CDR3 covers 12 residues. CDR3 loop: CASSLAPEKLFF. For the CDR3, the DNA is TGTGCCAGCAGTTTGGCCCCGGAAAAACTGTTTTTT.

This rearrangement joins TRBV21-1 to TRBJ2-1; the tabulated D call, TRBD1, remains unverified against the DNA. TRBV21-1 is a recognized pseudogene. The CDR3 has 21 amino acids. The CDR3 region is CASSSPPPGSRARGSYNEQFF. The CDR3, as DNA: TGTGCCAGCAGCTCACCACCACCCGGGTCCAGGGCCAGAGGTTCCTACAATGAGCAGTTCTTC.